This T cell receptor (beta chain) emerged from a study of T cell responses to AZD1222 COVID-19 vaccine. The protocol was immunoSEQ multiplex PCR, while the TCRdb copy is restricted to in-frame clones and leaves out a portion. The sample gives 140,000 to 150,000 clones, 70% to 90% of which show up once; roughly 8% is in the top ten. Germline V gene lookup returns CDR1 SGHTA and CDR2 FQGNSA. With V trimmed by 5 bases and J by 7 bases, 10 bases remained unmatched. This CDR3 spans 15 amino acids. V is TRBV7-2 and J is TRBJ2-2, with TRBD2 matching over 7 bases. This TCR was recovered from an adult in good health. This sample comprised peripheral blood, obtained on day 0 of AZD1222 vaccination. CDR3 sequence (DNA): TGTGCCAGCAGCCAACAGAGTGGGGGGGTCGGGGAGCTGTTTTTT. Residues: CASSQQSGGVGELFF.